The 24 T cell receptor beta chains below were found in one sample sequenced in a study of cytomegalovirus exposure and HLA in healthy donors. Use of 60 Vbeta and 13 Jbeta primers characterized the PCR. The table came from immunoSEQ multiplex PCR; TCRdb's copy has only in-frame clones and leaves some out. Of about 160,000 clones in the sample, 75% were seen once. Sequenced: PBMCs. These receptors originate from a male donor in good health and CMV-seronegative.

The gene calls are TRBV7-8 and TRBJ2-7; the match to TRBD2 covers 10 bases. Germline lookup yields CDR1 SGHVS and CDR2 FQNEAQ. V was pared by 4 bases and J by 1 base, with 10 bases of the junction left unmatched. This CDR3 spans 17 amino acids. The chain's CDR3 is CASSSSAGLAVSYEQYF. DNA of the CDR3: TGTGCCAGCAGCTCGAGTGCCGGACTAGCGGTTTCCTACGAGCAGTACTTC.

CDR3 protein: CASSFLGAPYEQYF. Here the CDR3 DNA reads TGTGCCAGCAGCTTCTTGGGGGCCCCCTACGAGCAGTACTTC. J is TRBJ2-7 and V is TRBV7-9, with D tentatively TRBD1 (6 bases). The CDR3 is 14 residues long. CDR1 SEHNR and CDR2 FQNEAQ come from the germline V gene (reference sequence). V lost 3 bases to trimming and J lost 2 bases, with 11 bases between them.

The chain joins TRBV15 to TRBJ2-2; TRBD2 matches at 9 bases. From germline, CDR1 is LNHNV and CDR2 YYDKDF (reference sequence). The junction had 6 bases not matched to a gene; V was cut back by 0 bases and J by 7 bases. This CDR3 spans 16 amino acids. CDR3 in DNA: TGTGCCACCAGCAGAGAATTAGCGGGGGCGGGCGGGGAGCTGTTTTTT. Translated: CATSRELAGAGGELFF.

J is TRBJ2-5 and V is TRBV11-2, with 8 bases fitting TRBD1. TRBJ2-7 explains the end of the DNA better; the J call may be wrong. Germline CDR1 reads SGHAT; CDR2 reads FQNNGV. The CDR3 is 14 residues long. The CDR3 reads CASSLGTGLYEQYF. DNA of the CDR3: TGTGCCAGCAGCTTAGGGACAGGGTTGTACGAGCAGTACTTC.

The V and J genes are TRBV5-5 and TRBJ1-2, with D perhaps matching TRBD1 (6 bases). The CDR3 has 17 residues. Trimming took off 4 bases at V and 4 bases at J, with 23 bases between the two ends. Germline V gene data show CDR1 as SGHKS and CDR2 as YYEKEE (reference sequence). CDR3 sequence (DNA): TGTGCCAGCAGCCGAGAAGGCTACAGGGCATCCCTCTATGGCTACACCTTC. Protein sequence: CASSREGYRASLYGYTF.

This clone occurred once. The rearrangement joins TRBV28 to TRBJ1-5, with D perhaps TRBD1 (5 bases). CDR1 and CDR2 (germline): MDHEN, SYDVKM. The CDR3 is 13 residues long. Trimming took off 7 bases at V and 4 bases at J, with 11 bases between the two ends. CDR3 bases: TGTGCCAGCATTAGTCAGGGAAATCAGCCCCAGCATTTT. It translates to CASISQGNQPQHF.

This clone was picked up one time. This CDR3 is CASARRAGVTEAFF. CDR3 nucleotide sequence: TGTGCCAGCGCTCGCAGGGCCGGTGTCACTGAAGCTTTCTTT. The V and J genes are TRBV14 and TRBJ1-1, with a possible D match to TRBD1 (5 bases). CDR1 and CDR2 from the germline V gene are SGHDN and FVKESK. The CDR3 sequence is 14 residues long. Trimming took off 8 bases at V and 4 bases at J, with 17 bases between the two ends.

J is TRBJ1-3 and V is TRBV28, with a weak D call TRBD1 (6 bases). Trimming left V 6 bases short and J 0 bases short, with 12 bases between. This CDR3 has 15 amino acids. Germline CDR1 reads MDHEN; CDR2 reads SYDVKM. The CDR3: CASRLMTGSGNTIYF. CDR3 nucleotide sequence: TGTGCCAGCAGGCTAATGACAGGCTCTGGAAACACCATATATTTT.

The chain carries TRBV27 and TRBJ2-1; D perhaps matches TRBD2 (7 bases). The CDR3 is 13 amino acids. The V end was cut by 3 bases, the J end by 8 bases, with 11 bases between. Per germline, CDR1 MNHEY and CDR2 SMNVEV (reference sequence). The CDR3 spells CASSFKGGYEQFF. CDR3 bases: TGTGCCAGCAGTTTTAAGGGGGGGTATGAGCAGTTCTTC.

V and J are TRBV7-3 and TRBJ1-2; D may be TRBD1 (5 bases). Germline CDR1 and CDR2: SGHTA and FQGTGA. The length of the CDR3 is 13 residues. Trimming removed 3 bases at V and 3 bases at J, with 8 bases between. The CDR3 DNA is TGTGCCAGCAGCTTGGGGGGGGACTATGGCTACACCTTC. It yields the protein CASSLGGDYGYTF.

This chain connects TRBV6-5 to TRBJ2-6; D remains unclear. The CDR3 is 13 amino acids. The ends were cut back, 6 bases at V and 4 bases at J, with 7 bases in the middle. Germline V gives CDR1 MNHEY, CDR2 SVGAGI. This chain's CDR3 is CASRLTGANVLTF. The CDR3 DNA follows: TGTGCCAGCAGACTAACGGGGGCCAACGTCCTGACTTTC.

The chain joins TRBV6-4 to TRBJ2-7, with no clear D. This CDR3 has 14 amino acids. The germline CDR1 and CDR2 sequences are MRHNA and SNTAGT. Deletions cut 3 bases from V and 1 base from J, with 10 bases between. The CDR3 here is CASSESVVSYEQYF. CDR3 nucleotide sequence: TGTGCCAGCAGTGAGTCTGTCGTGTCCTACGAGCAGTACTTC.

This clone has a single count. The chain has TRBV11-1 and TRBJ1-4, with 7 bases matching TRBD1. The CDR3 has 19 residues. V shed 5 bases and J 4 bases; nucleotides not matched to a gene: 19. Germline V gene data show CDR1 as SGHAT and CDR2 as FQDESV (reference sequence). In DNA, the CDR3 is TGTGCCAGCAGCCGAATACGACGTCTTCGCGACAGGGATAATGAAAAACTGTTTTTT. Amino acid sequence: CASSRIRRLRDRDNEKLFF.

The chain is built from TRBV27 and TRBJ1-2, with 8 bases identical to TRBD1. The CDR3 sequence is 14 residues long. Trimming cost V 5 bases and J 0 bases; bases outside gene matches: 2. Germline-derived CDR1 and CDR2 are MNHEY and SMNVEV (reference sequence). CDR3 DNA: TGTGCCAGCAGTAGGACAGGGACTAACTATGGCTACACCTTC. It yields the protein CASSRTGTNYGYTF.

V is TRBV15 and J is TRBJ2-7, with a weak D call TRBD1 (6 bases). Germline V gene lookup returns CDR1 LNHNV and CDR2 YYDKDF (reference sequence). V was pared by 0 bases and J by 9 bases, with 21 bases between. The CDR3 is 16 amino acids. This chain's CDR3 is CATSRDVRQASSGQYF. CDR3 nucleotide sequence: TGTGCCACCAGCAGAGATGTGAGACAGGCGTCATCAGGGCAGTACTTC.

V is TRBV2 and J is TRBJ1-5; D ambiguous. V was shortened by 3 bases and J by 1 base, with 7 bases between the two germline ends. Per the germline V gene, CDR1 is SNHLY and CDR2 is FYNNEI. The CDR3 sequence is 14 residues long. The CDR3 loop reads CASSDRRSNQPQHF. The CDR3 DNA reads TGTGCCAGCAGTGATAGGAGAAGCAATCAGCCCCAGCATTTT.

The chain couples TRBV9 to TRBJ2-7; D not resolved. Trimming removed 1 base from V and 2 bases from J, with 13 bases in between. The CDR3 totals 15 residues. Germline assignment: CDR1 SGDLS and CDR2 YYNGEE. The CDR3 DNA reads TGTGCCAGCAGCGTAAACACAGCTACAACCTACGAGCAGTACTTC. It specifies CASSVNTATTYEQYF. Complete variable domain (other parts from reference TRBV9 and TRBJ2-7): DSGVTQTPKHLITATGQRVTLRCSPRSGDLSVYWYQQSLDQGLQFLIQYYNGEERAKGNILERFSAQQFPDLHSELNLSSLELGDSALYFCASSVNTATTYEQYFGPGTRLTVT.

This clone was counted between two and nine times. J is TRBJ2-3 and V is TRBV2; 9 bases agree with TRBD2. The CDR3 is made up of 15 amino acids. The V gene end was trimmed by 6 bases and the J gene end by 3 bases; junction bases not matched to a gene: 7. The V gene's germline CDR1 is SNHLY and CDR2 FYNNEI. In nucleotides, the CDR3 is TGTGCCAGCAGCGACGGGCGGGGGGGGACAGATACGCAGTATTTT. This gives the protein CASSDGRGGTDTQYF.

This chain joins TRBV7-8 and TRBJ2-5; 11 bases match TRBD2. The DNA end lines up better with TRBJ2-7; the J call may be wrong. CDR1 and CDR2 (germline): SGHVS, FQNEAQ. The CDR3 is made up of 15 amino acids. The CDR3 spells CASSYLAGGLYEQYF. The CDR3 DNA is TGTGCCAGCAGCTATTTAGCGGGAGGGCTCTACGAGCAGTACTTC.

This clone was counted between two and nine times. This chain joins TRBV27 and TRBJ2-5; D might be TRBD2 (5 bases). CDR3 length equals 12 residues. V was trimmed by 6 bases and J by 4 bases, leaving 9 bases between them. Looked up from germline, CDR1 is MNHEY and CDR2 is SMNVEV (reference sequence). The CDR3 sequence: CASSRTGETQYF. The CDR3 DNA follows: TGTGCCAGCAGCCGGACTGGAGAGACCCAGTACTTC.

This chain links TRBV30 with TRBJ2-1, with TRBD2 matching 7 bases. The length of the CDR3 is 12 residues. Unmatched junction bases numbered 4, after V lost 4 bases and J lost 7 bases. CDR1 and CDR2 (germline): GTSNPN, SVGIG (reference sequence). For the CDR3, the DNA is TGTGCCTGGACCCCGGGAGGAAATGAGCAGTTCTTC. Protein product: CAWTPGGNEQFF.

This clone showed up just a few times. V and J are TRBV27 and TRBJ1-2; D not certain. From germline, CDR1 is MNHEY and CDR2 SMNVEV (reference sequence). The V end was cut by 3 bases, the J end by 3 bases, with 14 bases between. The CDR3 is 15 residues long. The CDR3 DNA reads TGTGCCAGCAGTTTGGCTCTCCCCGCGGACTATGGCTACACCTTC. Translation: CASSLALPADYGYTF.

The chain couples TRBV19 to TRBJ1-5; D is undetermined. V was clipped by 3 bases and J by 3 bases, with 12 bases between them. Germline CDR1 and CDR2: LNHDA and SQIVND (reference sequence). The CDR3 has 15 residues. CDR3 protein: CASSMGSGLNQPQHF. CDR3 DNA sequence: TGTGCCAGTAGTATGGGTTCAGGACTCAATCAGCCCCAGCATTTT.

The rearrangement uses TRBV5-4 and TRBJ2-5, with D possibly matching TRBD2 (6 bases). Germline-derived CDR1 and CDR2 are SGHNT and YYREEE (reference sequence). The germline V and J ends were trimmed by 4 bases and 5 bases, with 12 bases remaining between them. The CDR3 consists of 13 residues. Here the CDR3 reads CASSPGDWETQYF. Here the CDR3 DNA reads TGTGCCAGCAGCCCGGGGGACTGGGAGACCCAGTACTTC.